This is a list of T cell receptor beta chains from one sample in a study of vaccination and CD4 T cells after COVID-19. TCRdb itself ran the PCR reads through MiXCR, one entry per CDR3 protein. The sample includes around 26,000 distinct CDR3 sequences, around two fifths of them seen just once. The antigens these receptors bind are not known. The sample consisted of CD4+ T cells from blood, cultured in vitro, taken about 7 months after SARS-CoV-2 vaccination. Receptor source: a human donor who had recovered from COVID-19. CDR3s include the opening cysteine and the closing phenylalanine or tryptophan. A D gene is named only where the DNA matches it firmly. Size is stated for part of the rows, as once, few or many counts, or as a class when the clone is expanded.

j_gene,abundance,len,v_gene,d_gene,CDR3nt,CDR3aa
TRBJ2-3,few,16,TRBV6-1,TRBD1,TGTGCCAGCACCAGAGCGGGACAGGGCGGGGCAGATACGCAGTATTTT,CASTRAGQGGADTQYF
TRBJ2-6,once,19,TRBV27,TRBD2,TGTGCCAGCAGTCCACTCACTAGCGGAACAAACTCTGGGGCCAACGTCCTGACTTTC,CASSPLTSGTNSGANVLTF
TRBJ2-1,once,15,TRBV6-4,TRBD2,TGTGCCAGCAGTGACCAGGGACTAGGTCCCAATGAGCAGTTCTTC,CASSDQGLGPNEQFF
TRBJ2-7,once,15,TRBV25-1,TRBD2,TGTGCCAGCAGTGTAGCGGGAGGGGTGACAAACGAGCAGTACTTC,CASSVAGGVTNEQYF
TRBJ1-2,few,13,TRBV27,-,TGTGCCAGCAGTTCGGGCGGATCAGGTGGCTACACCTTC,CASSSGGSGGYTF
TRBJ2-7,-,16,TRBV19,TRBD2,TGTGCCAGTAGGAGGACTAGCGGGAGTACCCTGGGCGAGCAGTACTTC,CASRRTSGSTLGEQYF
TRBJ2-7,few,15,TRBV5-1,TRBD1,TGCGCCAGCAGCTTGGGCGGGACAGGGGCTTTCGAGCAGTACTTC,CASSLGGTGAFEQYF
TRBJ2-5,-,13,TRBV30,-,TGTGCCTGGAGCGCCAGACTAGGGGAGACCCAGTACTTC,CAWSARLGETQYF
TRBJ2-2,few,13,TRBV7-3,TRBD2,TGTGCCAGCAGCCGGCGGGGGACCGGGGAGCTGTTTTTT,CASSRRGTGELFF
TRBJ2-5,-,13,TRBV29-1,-,TGCAGCGCAGACTTGGGGGCGGGGGAGACCCAGTACTTC,CSADLGAGETQYF
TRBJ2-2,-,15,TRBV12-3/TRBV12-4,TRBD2,TGTGCCAGCATGTGGACTAGCGGGAGGTCCGGGGAGCTGTTTTTT,CASMWTSGRSGELFF
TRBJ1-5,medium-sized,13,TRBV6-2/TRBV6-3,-,TGTGCCACCAGGCTCGTCCTAAATCAGCCCCAGCATTTT,CATRLVLNQPQHF
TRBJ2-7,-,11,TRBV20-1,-,TGCAGTGCTAGACGTGTATACGAGCAGTACTTC,CSARRVYEQYF
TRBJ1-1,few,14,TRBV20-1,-,TGCAGTCTCATAGTTCCCGGCAGTGGCACTGAAGCTTTCTTT,CSLIVPGSGTEAFF
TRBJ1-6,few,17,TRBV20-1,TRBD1,TGCAGTGCTAGATATAGACAGGGGGCTTCCTATAATTCACCCCTCCACTTT,CSARYRQGASYNSPLHF
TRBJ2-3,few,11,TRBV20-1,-,TGCAGTGCTAGAGATTTGACGGGACAGTATTTT,CSARDLTGQYF
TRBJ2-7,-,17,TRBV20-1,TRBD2,TGCAGTGCTAGGTCACCACCTGGCGGGAGGGGGGCTAGTGAGCAGTACTTC,CSARSPPGGRGASEQYF
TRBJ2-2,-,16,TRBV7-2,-,TGTGCCAGCAGCCGGACCGTCATACCGAACACCGGGGAGCTGTTTTTT,CASSRTVIPNTGELFF
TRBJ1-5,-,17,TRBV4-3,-,TGCGCCAGCAGCCAAGATATCGGTGGGGGCGCCTATCAGCCCCAGCATTTT,CASSQDIGGGAYQPQHF
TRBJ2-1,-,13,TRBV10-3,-,TGTGCCATCAGTGAGAACCAGGGCGATGAGCAGTTCTTC,CAISENQGDEQFF